What follows are 6 T cell receptor beta chains derived from one specimen sequenced in a study of response to subunit inactivated influenza vaccine. TCRdb re-called the RT-PCR reads with MiXCR, one entry per CDR3 protein. The sample consists of more than 450,000 distinct CDR3 sequences, about 10% of them appearing once. This sample also appeared in a second study, on T cells expressing NK-cell markers. That source adds: In generating TCR beta cDNA, 5'RACE template switching with UMIs was used.

Sequenced here: PBMCs from blood, sampled on the day of vaccination. The receptor set was obtained from a man aged 45-60 years who received an inactivated influenza vaccine.

Written as DNA, the CDR3 is TGTGCCAGCAGTTCCCTCTCTTTGGGAGGTGGCGAGACCCAGTACTTC. This sequence encodes CASSSLSLGGGETQYF. This chain uses TRBV6-5 with TRBJ2-5; TRBD2 might be the D (6 bases). The length of the CDR3 is 16 residues. The germline V and J ends were trimmed by 4 bases and 5 bases, with 20 bases remaining between them. Germline V CDR1 and CDR2: MNHEY, SVGAGI.

The V call is TRBV6-2 or TRBV6-3, the J call TRBJ1-2; D is unresolved. This CDR3 spans 14 amino acids. Trimming removed 2 bases at V and 0 bases at J, with 7 bases between. Germline lookup yields CDR1 MNHEY and CDR2 SVGEGT. In DNA form, the CDR3 reads TGTGCCAGCAGTTACCTGAACCCTAACTATGGCTACACCTTC. The encoded protein is CASSYLNPNYGYTF.

This clonotype has just a few counts. The gene calls are TRBV10-3 and TRBJ2-1, with D hard to call. Germline loops: CDR1 ENHRY, CDR2 SYGVKD. Trimming removed 6 bases from V and 5 bases from J, with 5 bases in between. This CDR3 region has 11 residues. CDR3 nucleotides: TGTGCCATCAGGTTTGACAATGAGCAGTTCTTC. The encoded protein is CAIRFDNEQFF.

This clonotype was picked up a small number of times. The chain links TRBV6-2 or TRBV6-3 to TRBJ2-3; 14 nucleotides align to TRBD2. V gave up 2 bases and J gave up 1 base; unmatched junction bases: 8. This CDR3 has 19 amino acids. Per the germline V gene, CDR1 is MNHEY and CDR2 is SVGEGT. CDR3: CASSYPIGGLAGGTDTQYF. The DNA of the CDR3 is TGTGCCAGCAGTTACCCCATAGGGGGACTAGCGGGGGGCACAGATACGCAGTATTTT.

Worth noting for this clonotype: The conserved phenylalanine or tryptophan is not found at the CDR3 terminus, so this likely reflects a read error. This rearrangement joins TRBV29-1 to TRBJ2-3; TRBD2 might be the D (8 bases). Germline V CDR1 and CDR2: SQVTM, ANQGSEA. Trimming stripped 6 bases from V and 0 bases from J, with 22 bases between. The CDR3 covers 17 residues. The CDR3 sequence: CSVSGTDPSGSTDTQYL. The CDR3 DNA reads TGCAGCGTGTCCGGGACAGACCCTAGCGGGAGCACAGATACGCAGTATCTT.

This clonotype occurred a few times. The genes are TRBV19 and TRBJ1-1, with D maybe TRBD1 (5 bases). CDR3 size: 14 residues. CDR1 and CDR2 from the germline V gene are LNHDA and SQIVND (reference sequence). Trimming pared 7 bases from V and 1 base from J, leaving 13 bases between. The DNA for the CDR3 is TGTGCCAGTACCCTTGGAGGGGAGAACACTGAAGCTTTCTTT. Translation: CASTLGGENTEAFF.